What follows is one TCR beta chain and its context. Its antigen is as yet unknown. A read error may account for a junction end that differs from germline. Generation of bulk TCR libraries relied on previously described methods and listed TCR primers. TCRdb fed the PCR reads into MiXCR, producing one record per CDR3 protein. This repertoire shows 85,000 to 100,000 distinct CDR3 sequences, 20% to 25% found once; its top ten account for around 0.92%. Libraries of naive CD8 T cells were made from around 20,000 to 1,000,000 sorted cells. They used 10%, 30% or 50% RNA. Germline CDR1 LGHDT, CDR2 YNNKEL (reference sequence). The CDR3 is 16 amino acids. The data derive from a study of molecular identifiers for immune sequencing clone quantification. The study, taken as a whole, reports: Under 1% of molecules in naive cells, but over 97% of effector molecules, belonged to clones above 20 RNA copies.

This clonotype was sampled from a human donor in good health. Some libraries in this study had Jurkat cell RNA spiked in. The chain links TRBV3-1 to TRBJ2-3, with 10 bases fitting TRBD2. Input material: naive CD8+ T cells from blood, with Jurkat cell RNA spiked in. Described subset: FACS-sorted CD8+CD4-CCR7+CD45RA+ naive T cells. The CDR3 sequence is CASGQGASGGYDTQYF. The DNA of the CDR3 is TGTGCCAGCGGCCAAGGGGCTAGCGGGGGCTACGATACGCAGTATTTT.